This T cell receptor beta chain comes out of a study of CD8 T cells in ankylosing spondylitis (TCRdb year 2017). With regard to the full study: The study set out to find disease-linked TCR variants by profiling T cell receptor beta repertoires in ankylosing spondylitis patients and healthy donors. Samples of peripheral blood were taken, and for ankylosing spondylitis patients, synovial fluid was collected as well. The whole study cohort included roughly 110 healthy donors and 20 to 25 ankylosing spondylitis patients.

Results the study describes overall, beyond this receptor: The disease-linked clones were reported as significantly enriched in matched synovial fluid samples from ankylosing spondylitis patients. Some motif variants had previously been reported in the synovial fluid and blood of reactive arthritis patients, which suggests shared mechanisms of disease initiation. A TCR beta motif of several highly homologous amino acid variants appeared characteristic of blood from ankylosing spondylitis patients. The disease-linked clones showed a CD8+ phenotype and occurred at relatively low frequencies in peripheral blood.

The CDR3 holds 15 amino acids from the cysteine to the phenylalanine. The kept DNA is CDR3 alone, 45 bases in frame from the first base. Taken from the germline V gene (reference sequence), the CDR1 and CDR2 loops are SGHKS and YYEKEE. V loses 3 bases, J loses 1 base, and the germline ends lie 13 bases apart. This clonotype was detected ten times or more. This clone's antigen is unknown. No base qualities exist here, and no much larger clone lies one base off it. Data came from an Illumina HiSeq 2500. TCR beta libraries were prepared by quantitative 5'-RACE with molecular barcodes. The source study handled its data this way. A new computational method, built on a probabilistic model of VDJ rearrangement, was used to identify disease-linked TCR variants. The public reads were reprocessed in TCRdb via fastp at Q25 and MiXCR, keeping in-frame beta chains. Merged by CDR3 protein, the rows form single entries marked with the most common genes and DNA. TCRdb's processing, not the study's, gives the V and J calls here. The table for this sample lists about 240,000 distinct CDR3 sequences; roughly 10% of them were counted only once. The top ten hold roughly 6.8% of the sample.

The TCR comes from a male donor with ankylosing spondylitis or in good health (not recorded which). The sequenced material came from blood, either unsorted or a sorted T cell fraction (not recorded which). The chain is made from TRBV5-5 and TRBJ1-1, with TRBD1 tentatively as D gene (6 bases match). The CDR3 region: CASSSGGAENTEAFF. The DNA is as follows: TGTGCCAGCAGCTCGGGGGGGGCAGAGAACACTGAAGCTTTCTTT.